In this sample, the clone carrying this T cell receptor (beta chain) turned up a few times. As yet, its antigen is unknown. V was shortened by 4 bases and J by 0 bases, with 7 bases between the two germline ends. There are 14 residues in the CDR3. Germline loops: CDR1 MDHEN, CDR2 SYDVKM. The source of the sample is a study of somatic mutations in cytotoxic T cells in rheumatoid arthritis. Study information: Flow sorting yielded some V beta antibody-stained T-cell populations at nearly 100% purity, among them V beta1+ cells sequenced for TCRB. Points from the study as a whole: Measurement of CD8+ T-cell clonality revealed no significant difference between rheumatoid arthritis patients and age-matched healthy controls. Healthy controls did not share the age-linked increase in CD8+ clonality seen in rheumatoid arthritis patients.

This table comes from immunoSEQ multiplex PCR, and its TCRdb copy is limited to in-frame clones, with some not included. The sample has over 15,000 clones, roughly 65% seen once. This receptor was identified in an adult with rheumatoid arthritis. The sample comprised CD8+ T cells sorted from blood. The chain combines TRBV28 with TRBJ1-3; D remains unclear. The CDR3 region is CASSYQPSGNTIYF. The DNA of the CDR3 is TGTGCCAGCAGTTATCAGCCCTCTGGAAACACCATATATTTT.